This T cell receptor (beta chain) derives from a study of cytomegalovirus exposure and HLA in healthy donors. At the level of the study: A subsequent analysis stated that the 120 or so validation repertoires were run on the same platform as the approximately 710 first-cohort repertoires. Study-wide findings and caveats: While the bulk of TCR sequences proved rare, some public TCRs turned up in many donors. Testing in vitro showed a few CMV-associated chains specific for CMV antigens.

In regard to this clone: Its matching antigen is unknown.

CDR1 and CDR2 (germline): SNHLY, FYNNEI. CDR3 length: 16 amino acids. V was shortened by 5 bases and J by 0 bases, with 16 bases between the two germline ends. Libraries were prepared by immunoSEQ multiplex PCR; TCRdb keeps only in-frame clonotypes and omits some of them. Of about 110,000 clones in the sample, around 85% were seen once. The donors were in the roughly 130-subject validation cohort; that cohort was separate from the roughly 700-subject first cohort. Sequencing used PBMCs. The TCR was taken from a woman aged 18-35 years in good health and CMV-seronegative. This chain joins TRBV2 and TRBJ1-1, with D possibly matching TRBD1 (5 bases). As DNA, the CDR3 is TGTGCCAGCAGTCGGGGGGAGCAGGTAATGAACACTGAAGCTTTCTTT. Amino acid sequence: CASSRGEQVMNTEAFF.